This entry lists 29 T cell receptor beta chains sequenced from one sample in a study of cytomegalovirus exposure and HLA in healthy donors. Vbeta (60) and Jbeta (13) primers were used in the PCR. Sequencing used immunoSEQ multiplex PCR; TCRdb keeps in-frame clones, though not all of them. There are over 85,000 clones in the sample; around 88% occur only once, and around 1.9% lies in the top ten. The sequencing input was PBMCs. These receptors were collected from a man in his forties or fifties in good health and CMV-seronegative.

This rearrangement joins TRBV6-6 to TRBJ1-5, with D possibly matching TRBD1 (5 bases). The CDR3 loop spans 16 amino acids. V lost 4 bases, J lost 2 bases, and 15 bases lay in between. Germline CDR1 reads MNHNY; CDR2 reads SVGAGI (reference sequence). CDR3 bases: TGTGCCAGCAGTTCCCGGTCAGCGGGGGGCAATCAGCCCCAGCATTTT. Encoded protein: CASSSRSAGGNQPQHF.

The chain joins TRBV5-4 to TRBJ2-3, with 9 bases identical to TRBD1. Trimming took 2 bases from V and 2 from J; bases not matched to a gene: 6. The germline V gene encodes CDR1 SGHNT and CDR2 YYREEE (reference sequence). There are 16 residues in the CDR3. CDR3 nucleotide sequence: TGTGCCAGCAGCTTAAACAGGGGGCAGGTCACAGATACGCAGTATTTT. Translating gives CASSLNRGQVTDTQYF. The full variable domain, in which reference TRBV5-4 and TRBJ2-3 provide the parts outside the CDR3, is ETGVTQSPTHLIKTRGQQVTLRCSSQSGHNTVSWYQQALGQGPQFIFQYYREEENGRGNFPPRFSGLQFPNYSSELNVNALELDDSALYLCASSLNRGQVTDTQYFGPGTRLTVL.

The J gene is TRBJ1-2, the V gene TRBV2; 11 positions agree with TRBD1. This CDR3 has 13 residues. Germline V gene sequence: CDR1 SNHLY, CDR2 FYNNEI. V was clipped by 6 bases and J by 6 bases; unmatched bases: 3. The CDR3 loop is CASRGTGGNGYTF. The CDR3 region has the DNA TGTGCCAGCAGGGGGACAGGGGGAAATGGCTACACCTTC.

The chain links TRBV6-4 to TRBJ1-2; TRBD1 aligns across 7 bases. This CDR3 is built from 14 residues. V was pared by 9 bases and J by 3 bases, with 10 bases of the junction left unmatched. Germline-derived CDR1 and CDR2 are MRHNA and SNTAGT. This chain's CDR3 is CASTTTGEDYGYTF. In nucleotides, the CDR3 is TGTGCCAGTACTACCACAGGGGAGGACTATGGCTACACCTTC.

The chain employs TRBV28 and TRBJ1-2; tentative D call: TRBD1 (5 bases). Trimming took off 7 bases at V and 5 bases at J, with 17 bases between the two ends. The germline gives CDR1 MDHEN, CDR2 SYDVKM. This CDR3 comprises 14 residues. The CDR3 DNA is TGTGCCAGCACCTCCGGGGGGACTGGGTATGGCTACACCTTC. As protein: CASTSGGTGYGYTF.

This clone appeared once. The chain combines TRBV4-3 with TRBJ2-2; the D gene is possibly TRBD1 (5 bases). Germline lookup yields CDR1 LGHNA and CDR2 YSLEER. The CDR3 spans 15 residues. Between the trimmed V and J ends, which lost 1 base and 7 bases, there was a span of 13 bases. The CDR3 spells CASSQGPGAGGELFF. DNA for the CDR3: TGCGCCAGCAGCCAAGGCCCTGGGGCCGGCGGGGAGCTGTTTTTT.

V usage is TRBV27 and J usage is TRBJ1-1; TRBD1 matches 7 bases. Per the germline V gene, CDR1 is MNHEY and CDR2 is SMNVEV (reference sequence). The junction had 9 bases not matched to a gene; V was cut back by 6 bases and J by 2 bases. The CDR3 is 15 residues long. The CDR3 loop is CASRKGQRDNTEAFF. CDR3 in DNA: TGTGCCAGCAGAAAGGGACAGAGAGACAACACTGAAGCTTTCTTT.

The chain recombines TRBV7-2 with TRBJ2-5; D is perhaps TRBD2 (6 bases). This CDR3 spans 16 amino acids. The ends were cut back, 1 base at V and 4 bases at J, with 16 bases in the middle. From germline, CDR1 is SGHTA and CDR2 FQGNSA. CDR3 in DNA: TGTGCCAGCAGCTTAGTGGTAGGGCAGGGAGGAGAGACCCAGTACTTC. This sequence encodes CASSLVVGQGGETQYF. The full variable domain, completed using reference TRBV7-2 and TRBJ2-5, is GAGVSQSPSNKVTEKGKDVELRCDPISGHTALYWYRQSLGQGLEFLIYFQGNSAPDKSGLPSDRFSAERTGGSVSTLTIQRTQQEDSAVYLCASSLVVGQGGETQYFGPGTRLLVL.

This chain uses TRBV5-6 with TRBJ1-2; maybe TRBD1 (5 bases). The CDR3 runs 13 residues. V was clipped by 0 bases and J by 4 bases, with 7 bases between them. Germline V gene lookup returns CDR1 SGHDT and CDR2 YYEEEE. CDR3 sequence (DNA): TGTGCCAGCAGCTTGGACAGGATCTATGGCTACACCTTC. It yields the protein CASSLDRIYGYTF. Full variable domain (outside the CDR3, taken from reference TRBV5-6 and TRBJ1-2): DAGVTQSPTHLIKTRGQQVTLRCSPKSGHDTVSWYQQALGQGPQFIFQYYEEEERQRGNFPDRFSGHQFPNYSSELNVNALLLGDSALYLCASSLDRIYGYTFGSGTRLTVV.

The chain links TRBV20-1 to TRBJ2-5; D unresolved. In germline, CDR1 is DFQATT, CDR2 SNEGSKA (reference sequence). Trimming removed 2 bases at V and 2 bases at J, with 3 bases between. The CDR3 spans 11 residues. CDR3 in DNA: TGCAGTGCTAGACCACAAGAGACCCAGTACTTC. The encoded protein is CSARPQETQYF.

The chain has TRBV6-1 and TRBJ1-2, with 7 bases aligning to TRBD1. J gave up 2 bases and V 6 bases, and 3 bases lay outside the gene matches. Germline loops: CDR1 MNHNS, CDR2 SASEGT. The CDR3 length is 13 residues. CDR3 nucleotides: TGTGCCAGCAGCGGGACAGCCAACTATGGCTACACCTTC. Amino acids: CASSGTANYGYTF.

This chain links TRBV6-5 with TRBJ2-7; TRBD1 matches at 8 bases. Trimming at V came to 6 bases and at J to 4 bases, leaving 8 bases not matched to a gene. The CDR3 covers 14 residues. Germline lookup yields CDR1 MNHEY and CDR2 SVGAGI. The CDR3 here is CASSPETGVYEQYF. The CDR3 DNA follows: TGTGCCAGCAGCCCCGAGACAGGGGTTTACGAGCAGTACTTC.

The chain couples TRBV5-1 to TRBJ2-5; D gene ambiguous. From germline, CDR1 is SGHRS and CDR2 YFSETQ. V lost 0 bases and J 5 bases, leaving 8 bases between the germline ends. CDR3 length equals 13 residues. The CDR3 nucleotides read TGCGCCAGCAGCTTGGCAGTGACTGAGACCCAGTACTTC. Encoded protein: CASSLAVTETQYF.

CDR3 nucleotide sequence: TGTGCCTGGAGTGTAACAGGGCTTCATCAGCCCCAGCATTTT. Protein product: CAWSVTGLHQPQHF. The chain combines TRBV30 with TRBJ1-5; D may be TRBD1 (6 bases). This CDR3 has 14 residues. CDR1 and CDR2 from the germline V gene are GTSNPN and SVGIG (reference sequence). Trimming took 0 bases from V and 5 from J, leaving 11 bases between them.

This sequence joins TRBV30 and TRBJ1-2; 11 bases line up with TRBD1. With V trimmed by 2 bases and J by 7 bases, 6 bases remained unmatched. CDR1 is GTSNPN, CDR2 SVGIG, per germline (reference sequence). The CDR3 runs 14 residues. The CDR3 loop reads CAWSSGQGALGYTF. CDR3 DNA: TGTGCCTGGAGTTCAGGACAGGGGGCTCTTGGCTACACCTTC. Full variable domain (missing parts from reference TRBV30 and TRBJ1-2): SQTIHQWPATLVQPVGSPLSLECTVEGTSNPNLYWYRQAAGRGLQLLFYSVGIGQISSEVPQNLSASRPQDRQFILSSKKLLLSDSGFYLCAWSSGQGALGYTFGSGTRLTVV.

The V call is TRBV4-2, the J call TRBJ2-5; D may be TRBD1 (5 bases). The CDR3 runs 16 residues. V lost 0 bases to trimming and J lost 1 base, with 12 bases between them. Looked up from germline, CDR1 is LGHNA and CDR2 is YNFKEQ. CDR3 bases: TGTGCCAGCAGCCAAGAGGGATATGACAGCCAAGAGACCCAGTACTTC. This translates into CASSQEGYDSQETQYF.

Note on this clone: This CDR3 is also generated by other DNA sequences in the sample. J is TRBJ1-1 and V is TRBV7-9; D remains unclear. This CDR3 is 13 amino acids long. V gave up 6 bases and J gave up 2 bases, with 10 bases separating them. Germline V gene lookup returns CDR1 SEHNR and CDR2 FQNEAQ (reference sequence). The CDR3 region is CASSYDKNTEAFF. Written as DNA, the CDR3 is TGTGCCAGCAGTTACGACAAAAACACTGAAGCTTTCTTT.

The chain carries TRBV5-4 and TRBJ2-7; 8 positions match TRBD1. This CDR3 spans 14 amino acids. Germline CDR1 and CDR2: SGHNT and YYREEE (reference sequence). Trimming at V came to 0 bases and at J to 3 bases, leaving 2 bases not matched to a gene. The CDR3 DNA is TGTGCCAGCAGCTTGGGACAGGGGTTCTACGAGCAGTACTTC. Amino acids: CASSLGQGFYEQYF. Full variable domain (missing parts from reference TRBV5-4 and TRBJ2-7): ETGVTQSPTHLIKTRGQQVTLRCSSQSGHNTVSWYQQALGQGPQFIFQYYREEENGRGNFPPRFSGLQFPNYSSELNVNALELDDSALYLCASSLGQGFYEQYFGPGTRLTVT.

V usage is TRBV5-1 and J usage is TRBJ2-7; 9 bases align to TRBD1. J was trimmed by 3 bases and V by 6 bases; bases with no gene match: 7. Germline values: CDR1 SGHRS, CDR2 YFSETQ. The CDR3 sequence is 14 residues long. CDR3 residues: CASTYVTGGYEQYF. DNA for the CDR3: TGCGCCAGCACCTACGTGACAGGGGGCTACGAGCAGTACTTC.

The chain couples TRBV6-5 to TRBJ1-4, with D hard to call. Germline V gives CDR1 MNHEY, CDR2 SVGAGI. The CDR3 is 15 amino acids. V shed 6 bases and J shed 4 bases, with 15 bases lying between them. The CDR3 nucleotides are TGTGCCAGCAGGGGGATGAGGAGGAGTAATGAAAAACTGTTTTTT. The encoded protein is CASRGMRRSNEKLFF.

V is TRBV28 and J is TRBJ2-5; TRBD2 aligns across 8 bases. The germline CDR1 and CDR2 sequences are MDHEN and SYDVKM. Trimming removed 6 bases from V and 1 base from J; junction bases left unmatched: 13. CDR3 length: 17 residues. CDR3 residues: CASRGVPGGGTQETQYF. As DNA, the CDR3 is TGTGCCAGCAGGGGGGTCCCGGGCGGGGGGACCCAAGAGACCCAGTACTTC. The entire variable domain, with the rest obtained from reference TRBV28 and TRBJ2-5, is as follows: DVKVTQSSRYLVKRTGEKVFLECVQDMDHENMFWYRQDPGLGLRLIYFSYDVKMKEKGDIPEGYSVSREKKERFSLILESASTNQTSMYLCASRGVPGGGTQETQYFGPGTRLLVL.

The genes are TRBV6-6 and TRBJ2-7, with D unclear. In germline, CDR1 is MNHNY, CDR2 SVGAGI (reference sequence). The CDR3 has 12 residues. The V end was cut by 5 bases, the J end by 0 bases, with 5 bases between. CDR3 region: CASSQSSYEQYF. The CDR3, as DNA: TGTGCCAGCAGTCAGTCCTCCTACGAGCAGTACTTC.

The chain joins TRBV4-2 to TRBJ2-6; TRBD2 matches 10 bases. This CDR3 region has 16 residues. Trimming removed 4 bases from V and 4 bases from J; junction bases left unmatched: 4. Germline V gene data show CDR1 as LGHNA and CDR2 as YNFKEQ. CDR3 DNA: TGTGCCAGCAGCCCCCCGGGACTAGCGGGGGCCAACGTCCTGACTTTC. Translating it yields CASSPPGLAGANVLTF.

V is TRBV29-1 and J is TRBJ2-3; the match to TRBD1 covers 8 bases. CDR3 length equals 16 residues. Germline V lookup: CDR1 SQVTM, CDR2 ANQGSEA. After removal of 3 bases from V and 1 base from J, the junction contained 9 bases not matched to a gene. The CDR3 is CSVERWETGGTDTQYF. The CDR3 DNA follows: TGCAGCGTTGAGAGGTGGGAGACAGGGGGCACAGATACGCAGTATTTT.

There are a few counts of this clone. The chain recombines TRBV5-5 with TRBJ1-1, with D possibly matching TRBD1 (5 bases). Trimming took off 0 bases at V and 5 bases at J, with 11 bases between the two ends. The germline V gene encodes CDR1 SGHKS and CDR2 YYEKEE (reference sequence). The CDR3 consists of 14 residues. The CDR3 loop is CASSLEAGRTEAFF. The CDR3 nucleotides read TGTGCCAGCAGCTTGGAGGCAGGGCGGACTGAAGCTTTCTTT.

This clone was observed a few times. CDR3 nucleotide sequence: TGTGCCAGCAGTCCCGTGCGGGGCGGGGAAAAACTGTTTTTT. It is translated as CASSPVRGGEKLFF. The chain links TRBV28 to TRBJ1-4; D perhaps matches TRBD1 (5 bases). CDR1 MDHEN and CDR2 SYDVKM come from the germline V gene. V was shortened by 5 bases and J by 8 bases, with 15 bases between the two germline ends. There are 14 residues in the CDR3.

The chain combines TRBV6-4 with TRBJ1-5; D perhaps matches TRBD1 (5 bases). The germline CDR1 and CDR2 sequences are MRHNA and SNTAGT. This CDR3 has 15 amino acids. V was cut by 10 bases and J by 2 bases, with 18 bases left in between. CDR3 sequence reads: CAKRTGDCGNQPQHF. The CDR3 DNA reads TGTGCCAAACGAACAGGAGACTGCGGCAATCAGCCCCAGCATTTT.

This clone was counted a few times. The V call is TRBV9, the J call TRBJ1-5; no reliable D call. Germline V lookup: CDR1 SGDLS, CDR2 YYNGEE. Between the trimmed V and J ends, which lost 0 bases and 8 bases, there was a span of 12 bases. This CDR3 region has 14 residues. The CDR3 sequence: CASSVEEGGKPQHF. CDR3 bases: TGTGCCAGCAGCGTAGAGGAGGGCGGAAAGCCCCAGCATTTT.

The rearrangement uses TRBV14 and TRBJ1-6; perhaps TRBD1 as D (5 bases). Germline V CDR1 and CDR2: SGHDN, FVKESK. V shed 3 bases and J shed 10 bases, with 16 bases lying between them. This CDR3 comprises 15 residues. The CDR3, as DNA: TGTGCCAGCAGCCATCGTGGGGGGGTAGGATCACCCCTCCACTTT. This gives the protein CASSHRGGVGSPLHF. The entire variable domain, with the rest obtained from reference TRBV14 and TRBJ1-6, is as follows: EAGVTQFPSHSVIEKGQTVTLRCDPISGHDNLYWYRRVMGKEIKFLLHFVKESKQDESGMPNNRFLAERTGGTYSTLKVQPAELEDSGVYFCASSHRGGVGSPLHFGNGTRLTVT.